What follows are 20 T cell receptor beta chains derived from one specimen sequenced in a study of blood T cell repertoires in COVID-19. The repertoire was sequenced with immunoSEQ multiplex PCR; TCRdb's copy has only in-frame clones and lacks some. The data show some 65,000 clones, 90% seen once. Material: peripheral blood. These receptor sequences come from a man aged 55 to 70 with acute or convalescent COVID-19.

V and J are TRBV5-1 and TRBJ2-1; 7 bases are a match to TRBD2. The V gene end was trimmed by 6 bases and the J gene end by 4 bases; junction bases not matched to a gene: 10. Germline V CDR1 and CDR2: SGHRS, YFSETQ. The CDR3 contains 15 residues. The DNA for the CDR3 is TGCGCCAGCACCCGGGGGAGGGGCGTGTACAATGAGCAGTTCTTC. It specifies CASTRGRGVYNEQFF.

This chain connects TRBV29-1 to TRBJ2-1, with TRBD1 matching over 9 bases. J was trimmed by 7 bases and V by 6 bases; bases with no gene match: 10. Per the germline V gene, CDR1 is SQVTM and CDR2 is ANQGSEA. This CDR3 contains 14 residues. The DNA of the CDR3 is TGCAGCGTAACCGGGACAGGGAGGTCGAATGAGCAGTTCTTC. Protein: CSVTGTGRSNEQFF.

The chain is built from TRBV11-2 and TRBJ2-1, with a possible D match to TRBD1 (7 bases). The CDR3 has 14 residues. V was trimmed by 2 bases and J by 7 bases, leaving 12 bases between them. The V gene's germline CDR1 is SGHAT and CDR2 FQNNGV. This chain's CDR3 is CASSLSTGRNEQFF. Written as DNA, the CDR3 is TGTGCCAGCAGCTTATCGACAGGGAGGAATGAGCAGTTCTTC.

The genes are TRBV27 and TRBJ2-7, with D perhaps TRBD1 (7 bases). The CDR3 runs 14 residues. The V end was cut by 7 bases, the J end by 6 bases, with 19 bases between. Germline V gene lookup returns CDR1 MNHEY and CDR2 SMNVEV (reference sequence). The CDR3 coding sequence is TGTGCCAGCACCGAGACAGGGAGGTTCGCCGAGCAGTACTTC. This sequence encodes CASTETGRFAEQYF.

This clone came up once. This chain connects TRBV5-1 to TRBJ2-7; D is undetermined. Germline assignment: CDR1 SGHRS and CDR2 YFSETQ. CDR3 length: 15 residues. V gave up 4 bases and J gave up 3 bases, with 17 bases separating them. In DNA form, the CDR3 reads TGCGCCAGCAGCCTACAGACAAACCAATTCTACGAGCAGTACTTC. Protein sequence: CASSLQTNQFYEQYF.

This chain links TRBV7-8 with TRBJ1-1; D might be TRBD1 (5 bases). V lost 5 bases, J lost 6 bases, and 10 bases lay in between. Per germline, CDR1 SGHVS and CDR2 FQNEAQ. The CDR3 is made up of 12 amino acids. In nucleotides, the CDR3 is TGTGCCAGCAGCCACCAGACAGCTGAAGCTTTCTTT. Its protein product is CASSHQTAEAFF. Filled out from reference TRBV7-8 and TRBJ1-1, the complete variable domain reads GAGVSQSPRYKVAKRGQDVALRCDPISGHVSLFWYQQALGQGPEFLTYFQNEAQLDKSGLPSDRFFAERPEGSVSTLKIQRTQQEDSAVYLCASSHQTAEAFFGQGTRLTVV.

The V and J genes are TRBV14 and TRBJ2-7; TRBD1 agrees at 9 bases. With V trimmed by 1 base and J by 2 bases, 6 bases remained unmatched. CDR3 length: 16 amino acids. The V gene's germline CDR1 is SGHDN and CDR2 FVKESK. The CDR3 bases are TGTGCCAGCAGCCAAGCGGCCTGGACAGGGGCCTACGAGCAGTACTTC. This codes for CASSQAAWTGAYEQYF.

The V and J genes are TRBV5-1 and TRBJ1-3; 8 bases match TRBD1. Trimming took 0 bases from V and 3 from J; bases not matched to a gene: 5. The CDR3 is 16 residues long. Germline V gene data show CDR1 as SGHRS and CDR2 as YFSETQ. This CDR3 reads CASSLGGQAYGNTIYF. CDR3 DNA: TGCGCCAGCAGCTTGGGGGGACAGGCCTATGGAAACACCATATATTTT.

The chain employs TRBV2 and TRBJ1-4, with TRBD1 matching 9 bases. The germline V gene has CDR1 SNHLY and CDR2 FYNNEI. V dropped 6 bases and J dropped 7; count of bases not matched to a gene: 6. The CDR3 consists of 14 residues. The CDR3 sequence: CASRARGQGEKLFF. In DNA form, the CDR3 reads TGTGCCAGCAGGGCCAGGGGACAGGGTGAAAAACTGTTTTTT.

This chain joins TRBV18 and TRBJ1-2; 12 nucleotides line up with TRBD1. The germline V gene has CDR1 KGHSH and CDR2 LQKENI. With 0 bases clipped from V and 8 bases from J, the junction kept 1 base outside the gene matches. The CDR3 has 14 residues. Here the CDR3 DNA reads TGTGCCAGCTCACCACCGGGACAGGGGGCAGGCTACACCTTC. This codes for CASSPPGQGAGYTF.

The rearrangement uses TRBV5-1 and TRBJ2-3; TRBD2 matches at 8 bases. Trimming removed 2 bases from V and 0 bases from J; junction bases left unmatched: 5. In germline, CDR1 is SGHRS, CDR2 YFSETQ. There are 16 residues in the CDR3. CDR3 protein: CASSLGLAASTDTQYF. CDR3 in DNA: TGCGCCAGCAGCTTAGGACTAGCAGCTAGCACAGATACGCAGTATTTT.

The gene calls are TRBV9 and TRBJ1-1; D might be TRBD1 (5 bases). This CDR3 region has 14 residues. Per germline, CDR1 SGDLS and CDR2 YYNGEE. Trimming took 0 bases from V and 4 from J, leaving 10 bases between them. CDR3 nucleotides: TGTGCCAGCAGCGTAGCTCCCGGGGGCACTGAAGCTTTCTTT. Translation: CASSVAPGGTEAFF.

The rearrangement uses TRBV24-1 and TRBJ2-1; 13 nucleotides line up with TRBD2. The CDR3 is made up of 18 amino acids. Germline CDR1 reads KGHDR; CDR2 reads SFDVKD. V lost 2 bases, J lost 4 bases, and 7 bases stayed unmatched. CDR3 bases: TGTGCCACCAGTGATTCAACTAGCGGGGGGGCCGGGTACAATGAGCAGTTCTTC. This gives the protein CATSDSTSGGAGYNEQFF.

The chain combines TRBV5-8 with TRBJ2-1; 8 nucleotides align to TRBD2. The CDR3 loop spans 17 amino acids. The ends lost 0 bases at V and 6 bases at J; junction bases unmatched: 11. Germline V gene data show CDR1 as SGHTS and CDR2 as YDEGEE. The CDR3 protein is CASSLGSSGGFFNEQFF. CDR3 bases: TGTGCCAGCAGCTTGGGATCAAGCGGGGGTTTCTTCAATGAGCAGTTCTTC.

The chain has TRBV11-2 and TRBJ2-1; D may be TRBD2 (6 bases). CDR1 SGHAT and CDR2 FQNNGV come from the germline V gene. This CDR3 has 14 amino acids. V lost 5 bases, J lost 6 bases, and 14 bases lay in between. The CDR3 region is CASSQAGRTNEQFF. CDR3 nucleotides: TGTGCCAGCAGCCAGGCCGGGAGAACCAATGAGCAGTTCTTC.

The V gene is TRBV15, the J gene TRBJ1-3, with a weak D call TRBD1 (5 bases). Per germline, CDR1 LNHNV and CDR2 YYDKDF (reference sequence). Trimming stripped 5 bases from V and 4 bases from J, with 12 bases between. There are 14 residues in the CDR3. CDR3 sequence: CATSLRQLGNTIYF. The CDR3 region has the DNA TGTGCCACCAGCTTACGACAGCTAGGAAACACCATATATTTT.

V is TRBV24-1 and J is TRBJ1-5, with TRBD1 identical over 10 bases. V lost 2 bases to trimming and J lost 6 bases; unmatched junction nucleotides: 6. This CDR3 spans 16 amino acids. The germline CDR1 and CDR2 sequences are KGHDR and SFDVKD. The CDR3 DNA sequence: TGTGCCACCAGTGATTCGACAGGGGGCGCGTTTCAGCCCCAGCATTTT. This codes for CATSDSTGGAFQPQHF.

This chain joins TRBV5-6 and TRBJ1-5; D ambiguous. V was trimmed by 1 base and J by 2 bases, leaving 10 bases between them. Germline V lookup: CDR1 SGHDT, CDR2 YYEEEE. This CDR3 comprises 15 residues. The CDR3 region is CASSLTTPGNQPQHF. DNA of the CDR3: TGTGCCAGCAGCTTGACCACGCCGGGCAATCAGCCCCAGCATTTT.

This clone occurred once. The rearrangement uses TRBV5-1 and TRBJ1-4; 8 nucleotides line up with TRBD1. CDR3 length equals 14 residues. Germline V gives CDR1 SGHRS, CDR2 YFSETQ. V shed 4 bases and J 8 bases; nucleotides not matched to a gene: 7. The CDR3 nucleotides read TGCGCCAGCAGCCTCTCAGGGGGCGAGGAAAAACTGTTTTTT. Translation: CASSLSGGEEKLFF.

CDR3 sequence: CASSSPGGVGYNSPLHF. CDR3 nucleotide sequence: TGTGCCAGCAGCTCTCCCGGGGGGGTGGGTTATAATTCACCCCTCCACTTT. V gene TRBV5-4 combines with J gene TRBJ1-6; the D gene is possibly TRBD1 (5 bases). CDR3 size: 17 residues. V dropped 3 bases and J dropped 4 bases, with 17 bases sitting between them. CDR1 is SGHNT and CDR2 is YYREEE in the germline V gene (reference sequence).